This is a list of T cell receptor beta chains from one sample in a study of T cells in Graves' hyperthyroidism and ophthalmopathy. TCRdb itself ran the multiplex PCR reads through MiXCR, one entry per CDR3 protein. The repertoire holds a few hundred thousand distinct CDR3 sequences, with roughly 15% as singletons. Sequencing was done on a sample of blood. These receptors were taken from a woman aged 45-65 years with Graves' hyperthyroidism that later progressed to Graves' ophthalmopathy. The CDR3 runs from the conserved cysteine through the conserved F or W. The D gene is left open where the match is weak. Only part of the rows carry a size: once, few, many, or a class if the clone is expanded.

d_gene	v_gene	abundance	j_gene	CDR3nt	CDR3aa
-	TRBV30	many	TRBJ2-1	TGTGCCTGGAACCCCGGACCCCCATCGGGCAATGAGCAGTTCTTC	CAWNPGPPSGNEQFF
-	TRBV3-1	many	TRBJ1-2	TGTGCCAGCAGCCAGCGGGGGATGGATGGCTACACCTTC	CASSQRGMDGYTF
TRBD2	TRBV7-3	many	TRBJ2-1	TGTGCCAGCAGCTTAATCGGTTGGGCGGGAGGAGGGGATGAGCAGTTCTTC	CASSLIGWAGGGDEQFF
-	TRBV28	few	TRBJ2-7	TGTGCCAGCAGTTTATCGACACTTACCTACGAGCAGTACTTC	CASSLSTLTYEQYF
TRBD1	TRBV2	many	TRBJ2-7	TGTGCCAGCAAAACTAAGGGGGCGCAAACCTACGAGCAGTACTTC	CASKTKGAQTYEQYF
TRBD2	TRBV27	few	TRBJ2-7	TGTGCCAGCAGTTTAAACCTAGCGGGGCTCTACGAGCAGTACTTC	CASSLNLAGLYEQYF
TRBD2	TRBV29-1	many	TRBJ2-7	TGCAGCGTTGATTCTAGCGGGAGGCCCTACGAGCAGTACTTC	CSVDSSGRPYEQYF
-	TRBV20-1	many	TRBJ1-5	TGCAGTGCTAGTGCGATATCCAACGTTCAGCCCCAGCATTTT	CSASAISNVQPQHF
-	TRBV5-1	-	TRBJ1-1	TGCGCCAGCAGCTTGGTTCCGGGGGGGGCAGCTTTCTTT	CASSLVPGGAAFF
-	TRBV7-9	few	TRBJ2-7	TGTGCCAGCAGCTTAAACTACCCCTACGAGCAGTACTTC	CASSLNYPYEQYF
-	TRBV30	-	TRBJ1-2	TGTGCCTGGAGTGTACTGTCGGGCTATGGCTACACCTTC	CAWSVLSGYGYTF
TRBD1	TRBV9	few	TRBJ2-3	TGTGCCAGCAGCGTACAGGGGGTAGATACGCAGTATTTT	CASSVQGVDTQYF
TRBD2	TRBV20-1	-	TRBJ2-3	TGCAGTGCTAAACTAGCGGGAGGGCCATCGGATACGCAGTATTTT	CSAKLAGGPSDTQYF
TRBD1	TRBV5-1	-	TRBJ1-1	TGCGCCAGCAGCTTGGAGGGGGCGAACACTGAAGCTTTCTTT	CASSLEGANTEAFF
-	TRBV28	many	TRBJ1-1	TGTGCCAGCAGTCCCCCGGGTTATTCTGAAGCTTTCTTT	CASSPPGYSEAFF
-	TRBV19	few	TRBJ1-5	TGTGCCAGTAGTCTTAGGGAGGATAATCAGCCCCAGCATTTT	CASSLREDNQPQHF
-	TRBV28	many	TRBJ1-1	TGTGCCAGCAGGCACCCGGACACTGAAGCTTTCTTT	CASRHPDTEAFF
-	TRBV7-2	few	TRBJ1-3	TGTGCCAGCAGCCTCACCACCTCCTCTGGAAACACCATATATTTT	CASSLTTSSGNTIYF
TRBD1	TRBV28	once	TRBJ2-1	TGTGCCAGCAGTTCCGGGGCAGGGGGCTACTCCTACAATGAGCAGTTCTTC	CASSSGAGGYSYNEQFF
TRBD1	TRBV2	-	TRBJ1-2	TGTGCCAGCACCCAACAGCTGGGGACAGGGGGGGATGGCTACACCTTC	CASTQQLGTGGDGYTF
-	TRBV2	many	TRBJ1-5	TGTGCCGGCAGTGAAGCTGGACTTCTGGTCGGGCAGCCCCAGCATTTT	CAGSEAGLLVGQPQHF
TRBD1	TRBV5-4	few	TRBJ2-2	TGTGCCAGCACCCTGACAGGGGGACGGACCGGGGAGCTGTTTTTT	CASTLTGGRTGELFF
-	TRBV11-2	many	TRBJ2-2	TGTGCCAGCAGCTTAGAGAACGTACTGAACACCGGGGAGCTGTTTTTT	CASSLENVLNTGELFF
TRBD2	TRBV7-7	-	TRBJ2-7	TGTGCTAGCAGCCCCCCGGCGGGAGCCCCCGACGAGCAGTACTTC	CASSPPAGAPDEQYF
-	TRBV29-1	many	TRBJ2-5	TGCAGCGTTGAAGCGGGACAAGAGACCCAGTACTTC	CSVEAGQETQYF
-	TRBV5-1	-	TRBJ1-4	TGCGCCAGCAGCTTAGGGGCTCAAGATGAAAAACTGTTTTTT	CASSLGAQDEKLFF
TRBD1	TRBV20-1	many	TRBJ1-4	TGCAGTGCACAGGGGGCGAGTGAAAAACTGTTTTTT	CSAQGASEKLFF
-	TRBV10-3	-	TRBJ1-1	TGTGCCATCAGTGAGTCCGAGGGGCAAGAAGCTTTCTTT	CAISESEGQEAFF
-	TRBV5-4	many	TRBJ2-5	TGTGCCAGCAGCCTCTCCTCGTCGGAGACCCAGTACTTC	CASSLSSSETQYF
-	TRBV28	many	TRBJ1-2	TGTGCCAGCGGGCTCGTAGCGGGGGGACCCAACTATGGCTACACCTTC	CASGLVAGGPNYGYTF
TRBD1	TRBV7-9	-	TRBJ1-6	TGTGCCAGCAGCGGACAGGGTTTTTCACCCCTCCACTTT	CASSGQGFSPLHF
TRBD1	TRBV10-3	many	TRBJ2-2	TGTGCCATCAGTGAGTCGGCAGGACAGGGGTACGGGGAGCTGTTTTTT	CAISESAGQGYGELFF
TRBD1	TRBV20-1	many	TRBJ1-2	TGCAGTGCTAGAGATCGGACAGGGGGAATTTTCGGCTATGGCTACACCTTC	CSARDRTGGIFGYGYTF
-	TRBV24-1	once	TRBJ1-5	TGTGCCACCAGTGACCCACGTGGGGGCGATCGGCCCCAGCATTTT	CATSDPRGGDRPQHF
-	TRBV4-2	-	TRBJ1-1	TGTGCCAGCAGCCAAGACCGGTGGGCGGGGCTTAACACTGAAGCTTTCTTT	CASSQDRWAGLNTEAFF
TRBD2	TRBV28	-	TRBJ2-3	TGTGCCAGCAGTCCTGGGACTAGCGGGGAGCTCACAGATACGCAGTATTTT	CASSPGTSGELTDTQYF
-	TRBV7-9	many	TRBJ1-1	TGTGCCAGCAGCCGCTCAGGTGTGGGCACTGAAGCTTTCTTT	CASSRSGVGTEAFF
TRBD1	TRBV19	many	TRBJ1-1	TGTGCCAGTACGACAGGGCAAACGATGAACACTGAAGCTTTCTTT	CASTTGQTMNTEAFF
TRBD2	TRBV5-1	many	TRBJ2-1	TGCGCCAGCACAGGGACTAGCGGCCTCTACAATGAGCAGTTCTTC	CASTGTSGLYNEQFF
-	TRBV28	many	TRBJ1-1	TGTGCCAGCAGTTTATTTGGCAGCGGCGGTGAAGCTTTCTTT	CASSLFGSGGEAFF
-	TRBV15	many	TRBJ1-1	TGTGCCACCAGTACCGGGACAAAGGCGCCGGACACTGAAGCTTTCTTT	CATSTGTKAPDTEAFF